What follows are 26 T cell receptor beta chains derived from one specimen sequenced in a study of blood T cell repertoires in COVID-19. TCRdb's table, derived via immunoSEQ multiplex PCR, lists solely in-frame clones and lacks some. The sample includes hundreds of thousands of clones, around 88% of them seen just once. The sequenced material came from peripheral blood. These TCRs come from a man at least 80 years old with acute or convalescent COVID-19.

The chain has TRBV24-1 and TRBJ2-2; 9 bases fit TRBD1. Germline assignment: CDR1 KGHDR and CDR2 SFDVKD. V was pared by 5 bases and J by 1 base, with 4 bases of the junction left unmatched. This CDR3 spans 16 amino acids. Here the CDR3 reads CATSAPGQGNTGELFF. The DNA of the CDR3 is TGTGCCACCAGTGCCCCGGGACAGGGGAACACCGGGGAGCTGTTTTTT.

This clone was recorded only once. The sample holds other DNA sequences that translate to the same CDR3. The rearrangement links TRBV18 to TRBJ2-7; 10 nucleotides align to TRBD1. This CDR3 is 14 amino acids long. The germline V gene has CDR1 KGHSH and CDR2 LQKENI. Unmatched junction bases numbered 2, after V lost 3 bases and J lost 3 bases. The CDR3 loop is CASSPRTGGYEQYF. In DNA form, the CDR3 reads TGTGCCAGCTCACCTAGGACAGGGGGCTACGAGCAGTACTTC.

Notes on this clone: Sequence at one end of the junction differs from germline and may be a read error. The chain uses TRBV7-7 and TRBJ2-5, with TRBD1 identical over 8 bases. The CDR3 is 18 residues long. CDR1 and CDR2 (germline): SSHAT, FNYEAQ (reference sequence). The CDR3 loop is CASSLEDRANKIRETQYF. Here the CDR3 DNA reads TGTGCTAGCAGCTTAGAGGACAGGGCCAATAAAATTCGGGAGACCCAGTACTTC.

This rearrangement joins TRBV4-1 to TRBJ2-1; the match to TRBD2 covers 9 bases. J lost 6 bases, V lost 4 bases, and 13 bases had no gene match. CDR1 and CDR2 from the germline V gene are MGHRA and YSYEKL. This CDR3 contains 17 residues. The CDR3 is CASSPLRNSGSPNEQFF. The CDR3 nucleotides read TGCGCCAGCAGCCCACTTAGAAATAGCGGGAGCCCCAATGAGCAGTTCTTC.

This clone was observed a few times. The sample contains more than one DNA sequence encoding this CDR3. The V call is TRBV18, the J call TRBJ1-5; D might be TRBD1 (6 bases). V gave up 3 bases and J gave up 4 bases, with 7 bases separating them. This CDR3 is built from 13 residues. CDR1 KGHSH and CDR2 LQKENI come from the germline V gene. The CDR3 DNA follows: TGTGCCAGCTCACCTGACAGGAATCAGCCCCAGCATTTT. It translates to CASSPDRNQPQHF.

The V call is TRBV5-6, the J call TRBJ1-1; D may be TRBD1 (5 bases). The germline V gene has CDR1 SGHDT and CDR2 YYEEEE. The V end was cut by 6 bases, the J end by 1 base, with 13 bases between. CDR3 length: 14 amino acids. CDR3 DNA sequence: TGTGCCAGCATCCTTTGGGGGGGGAACACTGAAGCTTTCTTT. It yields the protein CASILWGGNTEAFF.

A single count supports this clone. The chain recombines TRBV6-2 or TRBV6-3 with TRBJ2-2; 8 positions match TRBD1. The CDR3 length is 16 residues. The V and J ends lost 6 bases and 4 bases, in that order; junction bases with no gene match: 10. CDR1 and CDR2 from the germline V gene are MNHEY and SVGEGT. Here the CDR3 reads CASSQGQAAVTGELFF. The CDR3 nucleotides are TGTGCCAGCAGCCAGGGACAGGCCGCGGTCACCGGGGAGCTGTTTTTT.

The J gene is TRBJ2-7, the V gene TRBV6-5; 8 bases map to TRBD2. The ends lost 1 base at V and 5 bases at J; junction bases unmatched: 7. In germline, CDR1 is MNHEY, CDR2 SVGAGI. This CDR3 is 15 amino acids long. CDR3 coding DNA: TGTGCCAGCAGTTACTTCTACGGGACTAGTAACGAGCAGTACTTC. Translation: CASSYFYGTSNEQYF.

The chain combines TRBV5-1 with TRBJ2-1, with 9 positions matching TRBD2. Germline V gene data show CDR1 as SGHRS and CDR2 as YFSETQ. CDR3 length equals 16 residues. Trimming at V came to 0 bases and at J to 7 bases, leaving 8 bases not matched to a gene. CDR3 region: CASSLVGLAGLNEQFF. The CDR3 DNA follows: TGCGCCAGCAGCTTGGTCGGGCTAGCGGGGTTAAATGAGCAGTTCTTC.

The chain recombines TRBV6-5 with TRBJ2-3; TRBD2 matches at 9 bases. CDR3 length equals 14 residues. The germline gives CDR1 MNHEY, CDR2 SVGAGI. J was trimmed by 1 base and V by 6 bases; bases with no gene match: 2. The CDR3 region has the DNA TGTGCCAGCAGACGGACTAGCGGCACAGATACGCAGTATTTT. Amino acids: CASRRTSGTDTQYF.

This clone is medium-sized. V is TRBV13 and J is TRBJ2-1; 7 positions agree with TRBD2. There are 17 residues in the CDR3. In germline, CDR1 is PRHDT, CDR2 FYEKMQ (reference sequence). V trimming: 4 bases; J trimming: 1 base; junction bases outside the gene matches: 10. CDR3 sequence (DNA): TGTGCCAGCAGCTGGGGGGAGGGAGGGCCGTCCTACAATGAGCAGTTCTTC. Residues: CASSWGEGGPSYNEQFF.

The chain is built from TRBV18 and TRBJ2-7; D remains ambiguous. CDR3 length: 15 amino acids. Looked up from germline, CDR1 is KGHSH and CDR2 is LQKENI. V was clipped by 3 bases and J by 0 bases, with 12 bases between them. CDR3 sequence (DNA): TGTGCCAGCTCACCCCAGCAGGAAAGCTCCTACGAGCAGTACTTC. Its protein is CASSPQQESSYEQYF.

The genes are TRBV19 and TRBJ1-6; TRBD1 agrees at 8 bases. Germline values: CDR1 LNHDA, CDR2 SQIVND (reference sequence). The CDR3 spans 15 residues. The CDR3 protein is CSPPQGGVCNSPLHF. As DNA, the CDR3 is TGTTCCCCACCACAGGGGGGAGTATGTAATTCACCCCTCCACTTT.

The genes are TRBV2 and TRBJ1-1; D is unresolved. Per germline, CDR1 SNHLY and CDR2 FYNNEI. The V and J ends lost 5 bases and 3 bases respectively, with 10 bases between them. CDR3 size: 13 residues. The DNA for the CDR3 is TGTGCCAGCAGTCCCGGGAGCTACACTGAAGCTTTCTTT. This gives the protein CASSPGSYTEAFF.

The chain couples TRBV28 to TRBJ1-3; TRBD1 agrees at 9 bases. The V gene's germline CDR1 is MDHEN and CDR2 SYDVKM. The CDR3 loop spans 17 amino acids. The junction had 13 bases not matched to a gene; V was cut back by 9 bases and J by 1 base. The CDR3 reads CASHTTGTGTSGNTIYF. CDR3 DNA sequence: TGTGCCAGTCATACGACTGGGACAGGGACTTCTGGAAACACCATATATTTT.

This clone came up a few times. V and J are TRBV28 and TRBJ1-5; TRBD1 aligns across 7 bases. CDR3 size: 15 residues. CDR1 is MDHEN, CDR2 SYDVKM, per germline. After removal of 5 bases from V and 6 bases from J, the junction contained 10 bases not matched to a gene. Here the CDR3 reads CASSPTFTGAQPQHF. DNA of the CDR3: TGTGCCAGCAGTCCGACTTTCACAGGGGCTCAGCCCCAGCATTTT.

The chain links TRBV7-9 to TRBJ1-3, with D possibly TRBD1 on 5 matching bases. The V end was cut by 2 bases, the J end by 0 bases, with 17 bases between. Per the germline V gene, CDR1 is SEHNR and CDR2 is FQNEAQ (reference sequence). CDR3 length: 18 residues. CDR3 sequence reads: CASSLSVITRDSGNTIYF. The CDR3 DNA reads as TGTGCCAGCAGCTTATCTGTGATAACCAGGGACTCTGGAAACACCATATATTTT.

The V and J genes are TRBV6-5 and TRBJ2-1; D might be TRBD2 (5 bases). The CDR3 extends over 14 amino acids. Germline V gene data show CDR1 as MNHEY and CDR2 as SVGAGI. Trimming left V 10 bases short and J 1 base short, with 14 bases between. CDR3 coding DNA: TGTGCCACCCTAGTCCCGGGGTCCTACAATGAGCAGTTCTTC. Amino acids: CATLVPGSYNEQFF.

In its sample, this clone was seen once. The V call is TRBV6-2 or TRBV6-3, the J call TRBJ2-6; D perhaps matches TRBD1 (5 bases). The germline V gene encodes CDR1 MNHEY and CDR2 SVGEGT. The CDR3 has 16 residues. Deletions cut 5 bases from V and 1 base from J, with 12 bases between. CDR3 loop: CASSGSTVSGANVLTF. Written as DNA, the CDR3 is TGTGCCAGCAGTGGATCGACAGTTTCTGGGGCCAACGTCCTGACTTTC.

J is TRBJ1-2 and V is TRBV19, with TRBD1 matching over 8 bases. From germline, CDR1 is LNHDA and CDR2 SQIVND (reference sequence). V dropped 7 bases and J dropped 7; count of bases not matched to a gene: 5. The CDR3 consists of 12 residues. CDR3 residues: CASTADRAGYTF. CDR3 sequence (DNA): TGTGCCAGTACCGCGGACAGGGCTGGCTACACCTTC. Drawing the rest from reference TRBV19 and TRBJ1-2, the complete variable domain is DGGITQSPKYLFRKEGQNVTLSCEQNLNHDAMYWYRQDPGQGLRLIYYSQIVNDFQKGDIAEGYSVSREKKESFPLTVTSAQKNPTAFYLCASTADRAGYTFGSGTRLTVV.

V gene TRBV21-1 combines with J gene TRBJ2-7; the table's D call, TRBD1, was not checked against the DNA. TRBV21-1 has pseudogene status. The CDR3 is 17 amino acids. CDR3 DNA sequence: TGTGCCAGCAGCAAAATAGGTAGGAGGACAGGGTTCTACGAGCAGTACTTC. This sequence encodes CASSKIGRRTGFYEQYF.

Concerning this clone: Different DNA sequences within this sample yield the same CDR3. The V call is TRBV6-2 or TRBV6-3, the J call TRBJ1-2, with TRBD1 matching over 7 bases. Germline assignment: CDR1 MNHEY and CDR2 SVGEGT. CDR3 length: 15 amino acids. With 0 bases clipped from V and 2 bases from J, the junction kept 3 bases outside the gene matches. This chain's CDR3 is CASSYSRTGNYGYTF. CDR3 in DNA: TGTGCCAGCAGTTACTCAAGGACAGGCAACTATGGCTACACCTTC.

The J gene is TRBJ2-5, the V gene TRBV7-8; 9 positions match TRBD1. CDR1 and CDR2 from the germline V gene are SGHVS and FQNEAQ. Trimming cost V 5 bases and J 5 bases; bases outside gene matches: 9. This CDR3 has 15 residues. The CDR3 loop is CASSPRTGAGETQYF. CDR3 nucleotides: TGTGCCAGCAGCCCCCGGACAGGGGCAGGGGAGACCCAGTACTTC.

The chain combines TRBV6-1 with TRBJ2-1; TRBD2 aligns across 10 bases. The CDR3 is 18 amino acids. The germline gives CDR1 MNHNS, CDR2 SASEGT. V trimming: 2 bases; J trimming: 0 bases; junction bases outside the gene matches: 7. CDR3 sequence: CASSETHPSGSSYNEQFF. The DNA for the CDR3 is TGTGCCAGCAGTGAAACCCACCCTAGCGGGAGCTCCTACAATGAGCAGTTCTTC.

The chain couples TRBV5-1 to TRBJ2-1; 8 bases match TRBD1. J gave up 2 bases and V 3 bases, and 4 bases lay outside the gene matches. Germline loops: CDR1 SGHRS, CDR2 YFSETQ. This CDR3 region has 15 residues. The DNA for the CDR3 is TGCGCCAGCAGCTCTGCAGGGGGCACCTACAATGAGCAGTTCTTC. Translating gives CASSSAGGTYNEQFF.

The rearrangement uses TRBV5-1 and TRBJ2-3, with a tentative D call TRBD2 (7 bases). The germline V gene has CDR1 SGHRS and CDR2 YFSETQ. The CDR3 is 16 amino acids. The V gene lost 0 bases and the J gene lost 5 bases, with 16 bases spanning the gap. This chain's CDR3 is CASSLDGGARGDTQYF. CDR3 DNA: TGCGCCAGCAGCTTGGATGGGGGGGCCCGTGGAGATACGCAGTATTTT.